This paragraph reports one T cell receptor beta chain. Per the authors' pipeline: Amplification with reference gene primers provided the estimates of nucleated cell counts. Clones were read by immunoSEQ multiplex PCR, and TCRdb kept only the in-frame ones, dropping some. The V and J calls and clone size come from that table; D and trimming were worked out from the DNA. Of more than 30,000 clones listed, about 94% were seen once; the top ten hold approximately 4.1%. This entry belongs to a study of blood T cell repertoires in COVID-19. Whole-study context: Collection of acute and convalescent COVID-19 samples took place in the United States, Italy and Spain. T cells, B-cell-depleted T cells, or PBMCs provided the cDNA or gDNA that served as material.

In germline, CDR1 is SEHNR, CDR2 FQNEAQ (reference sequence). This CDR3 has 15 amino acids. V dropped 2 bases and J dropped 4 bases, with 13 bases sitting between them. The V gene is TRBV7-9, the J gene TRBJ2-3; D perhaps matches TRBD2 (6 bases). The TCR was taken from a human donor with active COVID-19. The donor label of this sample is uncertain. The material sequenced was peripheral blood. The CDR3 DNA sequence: TGTGCCAGCAGCTTACGGTCCGGGAGCGCAGATACGCAGTATTTT. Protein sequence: CASSLRSGSADTQYF.